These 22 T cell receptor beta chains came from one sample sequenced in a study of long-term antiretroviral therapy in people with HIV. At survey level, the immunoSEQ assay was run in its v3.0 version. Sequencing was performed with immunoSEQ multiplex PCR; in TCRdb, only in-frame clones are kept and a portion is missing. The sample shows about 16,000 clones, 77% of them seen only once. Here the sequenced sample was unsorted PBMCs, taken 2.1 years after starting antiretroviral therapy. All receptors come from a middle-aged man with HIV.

This CDR3 is CASSISASSNQPQHF. CDR3 in DNA: TGTGCCAGTAGTATTTCGGCCTCAAGCAATCAGCCCCAGCATTTT. The V and J genes are TRBV19 and TRBJ1-5; D is unclear. There are 15 residues in the CDR3. Looked up from germline, CDR1 is LNHDA and CDR2 is SQIVND (reference sequence). V lost 3 bases to trimming and J lost 1 base, with 10 bases between them.

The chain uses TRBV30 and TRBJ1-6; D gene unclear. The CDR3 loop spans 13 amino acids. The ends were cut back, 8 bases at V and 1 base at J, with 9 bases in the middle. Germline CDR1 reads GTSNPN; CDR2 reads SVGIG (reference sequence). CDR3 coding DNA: TGTGCCGTCCAGGAATCCTATAATTCACCCCTCCACTTT. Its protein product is CAVQESYNSPLHF.

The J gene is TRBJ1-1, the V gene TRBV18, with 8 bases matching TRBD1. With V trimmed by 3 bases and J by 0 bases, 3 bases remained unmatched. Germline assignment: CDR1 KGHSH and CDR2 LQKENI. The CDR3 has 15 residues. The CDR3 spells CASSPDRDLNTEAFF. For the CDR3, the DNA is TGTGCCAGCTCACCGGACAGGGACCTGAACACTGAAGCTTTCTTT. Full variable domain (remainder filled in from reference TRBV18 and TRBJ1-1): NAGVMQNPRHLVRRRGQEARLRCSPMKGHSHVYWYRQLPEEGLKFMVYLQKENIIDESGMPKERFSAEFPKEGPSILRIQQVVRGDSAAYFCASSPDRDLNTEAFFGQGTRLTVV.

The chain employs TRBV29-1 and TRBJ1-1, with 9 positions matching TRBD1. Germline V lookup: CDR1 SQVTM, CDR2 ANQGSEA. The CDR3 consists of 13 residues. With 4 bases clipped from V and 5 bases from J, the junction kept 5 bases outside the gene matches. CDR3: CSVAGQGGTEAFF. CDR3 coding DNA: TGCAGCGTTGCGGGACAGGGAGGGACTGAAGCTTTCTTT.

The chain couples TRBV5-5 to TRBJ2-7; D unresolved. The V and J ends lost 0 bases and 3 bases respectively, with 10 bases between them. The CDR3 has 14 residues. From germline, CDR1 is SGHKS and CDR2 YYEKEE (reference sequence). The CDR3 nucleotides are TGTGCCAGCAGCTTGGGCGGTTCAGGCTACGAGCAGTACTTC. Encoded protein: CASSLGGSGYEQYF.

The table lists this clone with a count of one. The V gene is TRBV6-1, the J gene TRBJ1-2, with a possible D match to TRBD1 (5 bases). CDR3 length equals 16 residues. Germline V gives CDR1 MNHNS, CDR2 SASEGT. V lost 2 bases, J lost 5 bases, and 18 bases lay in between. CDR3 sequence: CASSENGAGGGYGYTF. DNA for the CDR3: TGTGCCAGCAGTGAAAACGGGGCAGGAGGCGGGTATGGCTACACCTTC.

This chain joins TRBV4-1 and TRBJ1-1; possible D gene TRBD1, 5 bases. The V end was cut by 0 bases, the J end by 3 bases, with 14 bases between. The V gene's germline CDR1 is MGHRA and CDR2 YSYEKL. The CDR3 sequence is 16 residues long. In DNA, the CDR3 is TGCGCCAGCAGCCAAGATGGATGGGGGGGGGACACTGAAGCTTTCTTT. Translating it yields CASSQDGWGGDTEAFF.

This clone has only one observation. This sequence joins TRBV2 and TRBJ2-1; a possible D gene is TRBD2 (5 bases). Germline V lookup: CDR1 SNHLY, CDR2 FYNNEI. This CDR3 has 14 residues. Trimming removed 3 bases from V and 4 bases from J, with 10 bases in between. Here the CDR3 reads CASSERAEYNEQFF. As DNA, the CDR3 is TGTGCCAGCAGTGAGAGGGCGGAATACAATGAGCAGTTCTTC.

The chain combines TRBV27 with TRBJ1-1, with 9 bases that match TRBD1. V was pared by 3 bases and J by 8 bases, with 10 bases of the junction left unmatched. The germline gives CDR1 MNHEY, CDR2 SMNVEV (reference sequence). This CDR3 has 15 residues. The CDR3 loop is CASSLGMGDRDEAFF. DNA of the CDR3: TGTGCCAGCAGTTTGGGGATGGGGGACAGGGACGAAGCTTTCTTT.

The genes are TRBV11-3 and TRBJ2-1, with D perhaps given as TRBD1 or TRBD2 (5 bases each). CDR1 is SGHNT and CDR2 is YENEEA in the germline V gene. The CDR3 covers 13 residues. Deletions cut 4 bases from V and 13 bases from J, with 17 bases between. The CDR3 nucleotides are TGTGCCAGCAGCTCCCCGGGACCCCCCAATCAGTTCTTC. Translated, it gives CASSSPGPPNQFF.

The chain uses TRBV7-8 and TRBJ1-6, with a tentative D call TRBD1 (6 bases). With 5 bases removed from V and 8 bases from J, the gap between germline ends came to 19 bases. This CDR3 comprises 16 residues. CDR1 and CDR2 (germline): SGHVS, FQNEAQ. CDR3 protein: CASSAIAPGVDSPLHF. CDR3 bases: TGTGCCAGCAGCGCTATAGCCCCAGGGGTAGATTCACCCCTCCACTTT. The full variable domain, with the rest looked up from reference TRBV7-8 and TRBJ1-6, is GAGVSQSPRYKVAKRGQDVALRCDPISGHVSLFWYQQALGQGPEFLTYFQNEAQLDKSGLPSDRFFAERPEGSVSTLKIQRTQQEDSAVYLCASSAIAPGVDSPLHFGNGTRLTVT.

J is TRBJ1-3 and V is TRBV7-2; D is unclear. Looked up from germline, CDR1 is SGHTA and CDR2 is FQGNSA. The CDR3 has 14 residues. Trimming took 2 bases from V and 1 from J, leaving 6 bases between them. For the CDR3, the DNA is TGTGCCAGCAGCTTACCCTCTTCTGGAAACACCATATATTTT. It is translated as CASSLPSSGNTIYF.

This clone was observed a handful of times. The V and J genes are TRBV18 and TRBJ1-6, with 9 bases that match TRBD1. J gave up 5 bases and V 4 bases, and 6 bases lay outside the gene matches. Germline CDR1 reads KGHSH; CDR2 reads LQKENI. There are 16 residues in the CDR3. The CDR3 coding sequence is TGTGCCAGCTCACGAGGGACAGGGACTAATAATTCACCCCTCCACTTT. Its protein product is CASSRGTGTNNSPLHF. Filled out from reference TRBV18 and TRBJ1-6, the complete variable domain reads NAGVMQNPRHLVRRRGQEARLRCSPMKGHSHVYWYRQLPEEGLKFMVYLQKENIIDESGMPKERFSAEFPKEGPSILRIQQVVRGDSAAYFCASSRGTGTNNSPLHFGNGTRLTVT.

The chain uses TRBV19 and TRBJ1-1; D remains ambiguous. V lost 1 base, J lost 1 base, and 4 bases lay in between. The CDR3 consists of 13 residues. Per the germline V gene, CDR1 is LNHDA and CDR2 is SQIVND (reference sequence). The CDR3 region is CASSIGANTEAFF. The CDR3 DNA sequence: TGTGCCAGTAGTATAGGGGCGAACACTGAAGCTTTCTTT.

CDR3 sequence: CASTPDRGGYTF. CDR3 nucleotide sequence: TGTGCCAGCACCCCGGACAGGGGTGGCTACACCTTC. J is TRBJ1-2 and V is TRBV6-6; TRBD1 matches 9 bases. Trimming at V came to 7 bases and at J to 7 bases, leaving 4 bases not matched to a gene. The CDR3 runs 12 residues. Germline lookup yields CDR1 MNHNY and CDR2 SVGAGI (reference sequence).

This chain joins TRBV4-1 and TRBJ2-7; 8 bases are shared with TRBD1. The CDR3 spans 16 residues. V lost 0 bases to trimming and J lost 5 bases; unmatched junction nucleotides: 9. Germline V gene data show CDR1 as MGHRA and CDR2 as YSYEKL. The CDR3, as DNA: TGCGCCAGCAGCCAAGAATACCCGGACAGGGCCCACGAGCAGTACTTC. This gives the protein CASSQEYPDRAHEQYF.

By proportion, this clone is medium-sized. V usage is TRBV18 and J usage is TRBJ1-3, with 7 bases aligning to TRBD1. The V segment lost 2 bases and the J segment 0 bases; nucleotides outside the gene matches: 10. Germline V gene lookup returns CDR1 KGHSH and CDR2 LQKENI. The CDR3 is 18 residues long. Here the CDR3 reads CASSPALHRGYSGNTIYF. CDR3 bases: TGTGCCAGCTCACCAGCGTTACACAGGGGTTACTCTGGAAACACCATATATTTT.

CDR3 residues: CATVRTGGNTEAFF. The CDR3 coding sequence is TGTGCCACCGTTAGGACAGGGGGGAACACTGAAGCTTTCTTT. The chain is built from TRBV6-5 and TRBJ1-1, with 10 positions matching TRBD1. Germline CDR1 MNHEY, CDR2 SVGAGI. This CDR3 region has 14 residues. V trimming: 10 bases; J trimming: 1 base; junction bases outside the gene matches: 6.

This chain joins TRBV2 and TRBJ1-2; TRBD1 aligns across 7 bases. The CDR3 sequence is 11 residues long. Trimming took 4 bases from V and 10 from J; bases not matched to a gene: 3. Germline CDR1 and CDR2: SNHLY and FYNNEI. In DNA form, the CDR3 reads TGTGCCAGCAGTGGGGACAGCCACTACACCTTC. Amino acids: CASSGDSHYTF.

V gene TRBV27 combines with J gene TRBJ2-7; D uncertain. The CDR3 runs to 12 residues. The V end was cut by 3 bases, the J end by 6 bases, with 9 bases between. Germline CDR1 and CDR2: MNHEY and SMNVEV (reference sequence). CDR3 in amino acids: CASSFLGREQYF. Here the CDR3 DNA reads TGTGCCAGCAGTTTCCTCGGGCGCGAGCAGTACTTC.

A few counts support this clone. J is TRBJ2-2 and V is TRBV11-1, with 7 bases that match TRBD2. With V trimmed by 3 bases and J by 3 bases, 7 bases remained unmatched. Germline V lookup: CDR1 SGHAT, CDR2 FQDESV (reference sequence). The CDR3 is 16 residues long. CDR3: CASSLIGGSYTGELFF. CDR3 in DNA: TGTGCCAGCAGCTTGATCGGGGGGTCCTACACCGGGGAGCTGTTTTTT.

CDR3 sequence: CASSQRPILAETQYF. The CDR3 nucleotides are TGCGCCAGCAGCCAACGCCCCATTCTAGCGGAGACCCAGTACTTC. The chain has TRBV4-1 and TRBJ2-5; D possibly corresponds to TRBD2 (6 bases). This CDR3 region has 15 residues. With 2 bases removed from V and 5 bases from J, the gap between germline ends came to 15 bases. The germline V gene has CDR1 MGHRA and CDR2 YSYEKL.